This T cell receptor (beta chain) was identified during a study of shared clonotypes between healthy human individuals. Concerning this clone itself: Other DNA sequences within the sample encode an identical CDR3.

The junction had 3 bases not matched to a gene; V was cut back by 3 bases and J by 5 bases. This CDR3 is built from 14 residues. Germline V gene sequence: CDR1 GTSNPN, CDR2 SVGIG (reference sequence). TCRdb keeps only in-frame clones here, not all; method: immunoSEQ multiplex PCR. The repertoire includes 2 million to 3 million clones, approximately 93% of them detected once, and 0.36% sits in the top ten. Sequenced: naive CD4+ T cells from PBMCs. As to subset: CD45RA+ positively selected. The TCR sequence derives from a man aged 18 to 29 in good health. Some clones in this sample may be carry-over from other donors' samples. The rearrangement joins TRBV30 to TRBJ1-4, with 10 bases fitting TRBD1. The DNA of the CDR3 is TGTGCCTGGAGCCGGACAGGGGGGAATGAAAAACTGTTTTTT. It is translated as CAWSRTGGNEKLFF.